The clone carrying this T cell receptor (beta chain) occurred once. The data were obtained in a study of blood T cell repertoires in COVID-19. Germline CDR1 and CDR2: WNHNN and SYGVQD (reference sequence). The CDR3 totals 15 residues. With 7 bases removed from V and 3 bases from J, the gap between germline ends came to 19 bases. Here immunoSEQ multiplex PCR was the method, and the copy in TCRdb shows in-frame clones only, minus some. This sample yields about 24,000 clones, of which over 80% are seen a single time; less than 30% belongs to the top ten. Input material: peripheral blood. The rearrangement uses TRBV10-1 and TRBJ2-7; D might be TRBD1 (7 bases). The sequence was obtained from a human donor with active COVID-19. The donor label of this sample is uncertain. DNA of the CDR3: TGCGCCAGCACCCTGCTGCAGGGGGGCAGCTACGAGCAGTACTTC. This sequence encodes CASTLLQGGSYEQYF.